The 8 T cell receptor beta chains presented below share a single source sample, sequenced in a study of technical replicates of blood from a handful of donors. Assay used: immunoSEQ multiplex PCR; TCRdb lists only in-frame clones, some missing. This sample has 99,000 or so clones; about 96% occur once, and the top ten carry roughly 0.2%. The sequenced sample was T cells isolated from PBMCs. Receptors originate from a human donor in good health.

J is TRBJ2-7 and V is TRBV7-9, with D uncertain. V lost 0 bases to trimming and J lost 4 bases, with 10 bases between them. CDR1 and CDR2 (germline): SEHNR, FQNEAQ (reference sequence). The CDR3 is 14 residues long. This CDR3 reads CASSLAGPSYEQYF. The CDR3 region has the DNA TGTGCCAGCAGCTTAGCTGGCCCATCGTACGAGCAGTACTTC. Looking up the rest from reference TRBV7-9 and TRBJ2-7 gives the full variable domain: DTGVSQNPRHKITKRGQNVTFRCDPISEHNRLYWYRQTLGQGPEFLTYFQNEAQLEKSRLLSDRFSAERPKGSFSTLEIQRTEQGDSAMYLCASSLAGPSYEQYFGPGTRLTVT.

This chain uses TRBV12-5 with TRBJ2-1; 12 bases fit TRBD1. CDR1 LGHNT and CDR2 FRNRAP come from the germline V gene. Trimming at V came to 6 bases and at J to 9 bases, leaving 9 bases not matched to a gene. The CDR3 covers 15 residues. This CDR3 is CASGYPGQGAREQFF. For the CDR3, the DNA is TGTGCTAGTGGATACCCGGGACAGGGGGCTCGTGAGCAGTTCTTC.

The J gene is TRBJ2-4, the V gene TRBV19; possible D gene TRBD1, 5 bases. This CDR3 contains 15 residues. Per germline, CDR1 LNHDA and CDR2 SQIVND (reference sequence). V was cut by 4 bases and J by 6 bases, with 16 bases left in between. In nucleotides, the CDR3 is TGTGCCAGTAGTACACTAATACAGGAGAGAAACATTCAGTACTTC. The encoded protein is CASSTLIQERNIQYF.

The chain employs TRBV2 and TRBJ2-5, with D perhaps TRBD2 (7 bases). Germline-derived CDR1 and CDR2 are SNHLY and FYNNEI. The CDR3 consists of 14 residues. With 7 bases removed from V and 1 base from J, the gap between germline ends came to 13 bases. CDR3 DNA: TGTGCCAGCACGACTAGGGGGGGCCAAGAGACCCAGTACTTC. Protein: CASTTRGGQETQYF.

The V and J genes are TRBV11-2 and TRBJ1-5; the D gene is possibly TRBD1 (6 bases). This CDR3 is built from 12 residues. The germline V gene encodes CDR1 SGHAT and CDR2 FQNNGV. V was trimmed by 2 bases and J by 10 bases, leaving 9 bases between them. This CDR3 reads CASSLTGLPQHF. The CDR3 DNA follows: TGTGCCAGCAGCTTAACAGGGCTACCCCAGCATTTT.

This clone was seen just once. V is TRBV19 and J is TRBJ1-5; unclear D gene. Trimming stripped 6 bases from V and 1 base from J, with 13 bases between. Germline loops: CDR1 LNHDA, CDR2 SQIVND (reference sequence). CDR3 length: 15 amino acids. Written as DNA, the CDR3 is TGTGCCAGTAGAGATAGGTCGGGAAGCAATCAGCCCCAGCATTTT. Translated: CASRDRSGSNQPQHF.

The chain combines TRBV6-1 with TRBJ2-3; 8 nucleotides match TRBD2. CDR1 and CDR2 (germline): MNHNS, SASEGT. The trim removed 6 bases at V and 4 bases at J, leaving 6 bases unmatched. The CDR3 loop spans 14 amino acids. CDR3 nucleotides: TGTGCCAGCAGAGGGACTAGAGGTCCAGATACGCAGTATTTT. This gives the protein CASRGTRGPDTQYF.

The genes are TRBV19 and TRBJ1-5; tentative D call: TRBD1 (5 bases). CDR1 is LNHDA, CDR2 SQIVND, per germline (reference sequence). With 0 bases removed from V and 6 bases from J, the gap between germline ends came to 12 bases. This CDR3 comprises 15 residues. CDR3 bases: TGTGCCAGTAGTATAGATAGGGGAATCAGTCAGCCCCAGCATTTT. Translated: CASSIDRGISQPQHF.